The rows below give T cell receptor beta chains drawn from one sample of a study of CD8+ T cells in alopecia areata. Profiled with immunoSEQ multiplex PCR; TCRdb holds only in-frame clones, not every one. The sample lists about 69,000 clones, 50% to 75% seen once, with over 15% in the top ten. The sequenced sample was CD8+ T cells sorted from blood, obtained at week 0. These receptors were obtained from a human donor with alopecia areata. Each CDR3 is given with its conserved first and last residue.

J gene | V gene | CDR3 protein
TRBJ2-7 | TRBV2 | CASQSGPGPNLARYF
TRBJ2-3 | TRBV30 | CAWGGSASTDTQYF
TRBJ1-2 | TRBV2 | CASSDLSNYGYTF
TRBJ2-5 | TRBV27 | CASRRTGTGGETQYF
TRBJ1-2 | TRBV27 | CASSTTGGEDGYTF
TRBJ1-1 | TRBV5-1 | CASSPDRPNTEAFF
TRBJ1-1 | TRBV25-1 | CASRWGITEAFF
TRBJ2-4 | TRBV13 | CASSPMGAKNIQYF
TRBJ2-6 | TRBV29-1 | CSVEDEWVSSGANVLTF
TRBJ1-1 | TRBV7-9 | CASSLVMGNTEAFF
TRBJ2-2 | TRBV5-6 | CASSSRFRDRDDDGELFF
TRBJ2-7 | TRBV7-2 | CASSLDGSQYEQYF
TRBJ2-3 | TRBV27 | CASSSRTGTDTQYF
TRBJ1-1 | TRBV30 | CAWRNVAEAFF
TRBJ2-1 | TRBV28 | CATCQYNEQFF
TRBJ2-4 | TRBV23-1 | CASSQRDREAKNIQYF
TRBJ2-1 | TRBV14 | CASSRLAGGTDEQFF
TRBJ1-1 | TRBV6-5 | CASSYNGVVVF
TRBJ1-5 | TRBV11-2 | CASSLGGGNQPQHF
TRBJ1-1 | TRBV28 | CASSILQGAGNTEAFF
TRBJ1-1 | TRBV19 | CASRLTENTEAFF
TRBJ2-7 | TRBV27 | CASSPGTIEQYF
TRBJ2-7 | TRBV7-9 | CASSPLGTSGGTYEQYF
TRBJ2-5 | TRBV29-1 | CSVKPGQGAETQYF
TRBJ2-5 | TRBV11-1 | CASSLLENQETQYF
TRBJ1-2 | TRBV29-1 | CSVREIYGYTF
TRBJ2-5 | TRBV4-1 | CASSQVVAGEETQYF
TRBJ2-3 | TRBV7-6 | CASSFAAGVGTDTQYF
TRBJ1-5 | TRBV4-1 | CASSQDPTGGGRDQPQHF
TRBJ2-1 | TRBV7-3 | CASSFNGYEQFF